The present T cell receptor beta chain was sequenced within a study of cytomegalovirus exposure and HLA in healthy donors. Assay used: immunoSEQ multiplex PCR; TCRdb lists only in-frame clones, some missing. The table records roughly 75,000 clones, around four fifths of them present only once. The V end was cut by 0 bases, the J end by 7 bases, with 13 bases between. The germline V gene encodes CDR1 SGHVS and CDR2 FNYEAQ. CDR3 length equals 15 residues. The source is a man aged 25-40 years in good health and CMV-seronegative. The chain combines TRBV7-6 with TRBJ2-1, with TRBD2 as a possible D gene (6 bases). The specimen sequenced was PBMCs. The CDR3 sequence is CASSLAAPSENEQFF. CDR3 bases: TGTGCCAGCAGCTTAGCGGCCCCTAGCGAAAATGAGCAGTTCTTC.